Following are 30 T cell receptor beta chains from one sample sequenced in a study of response to subunit inactivated influenza vaccine. TCRdb recomputed calls from the RT-PCR reads with MiXCR, one row per CDR3 protein. Among approximately 500,000 distinct CDR3 sequences listed, under 30% were seen once. This sample was shared with a second study, whose subject was T cells expressing NK-cell markers. That source notes: cDNA encoding TCR beta was synthesized via 5'RACE template switching incorporating UMIs.

The sequencing here drew on CD4+ T cells sorted from PBMCs, taken roughly 12 days after vaccination. The receptors originated from a man aged 50-59 years who received an inactivated influenza vaccine.

This clonotype was seen a handful of times. The chain joins TRBV5-1 to TRBJ1-1; 9 bases fit TRBD1. With 0 bases clipped from V and 12 bases from J, the junction kept 9 bases outside the gene matches. This CDR3 is 14 amino acids long. Per the germline V gene, CDR1 is SGHRS and CDR2 is YFSETQ. CDR3: CASSLAGGGQGTFF. CDR3 bases: TGCGCCAGCAGCTTGGCCGGCGGGGGACAGGGAACTTTCTTT.

The chain recombines TRBV23-1 with TRBJ2-2; D unresolved. TRBV23-1 is classed as an ORF, of uncertain function. The ends were cut back, 3 bases at V and 5 bases at J, with 13 bases in the middle. This CDR3 is built from 15 residues. The CDR3 region is CASSHKPGRTGELFF. The CDR3 DNA is TGCGCCAGCAGTCATAAACCCGGTCGGACCGGGGAGCTGTTTTTT.

The chain uses TRBV6-1 and TRBJ2-7, with 10 bases matching TRBD1. This CDR3 region has 15 residues. Germline V gene lookup returns CDR1 MNHNS and CDR2 SASEGT. J gave up 2 bases and V 4 bases, and 5 bases lay outside the gene matches. The CDR3 DNA sequence: TGTGCCAGCAGTGGGACAGGGGGATTCGCCTACGAGCAGTACTTC. Encoded protein: CASSGTGGFAYEQYF.

V and J are TRBV24-1 and TRBJ2-1, with D perhaps being TRBD1 or TRBD2 (5 bases each). Trimming took off 5 bases at V and 4 bases at J, with 14 bases between the two ends. The CDR3 contains 15 residues. CDR1 and CDR2 (germline): KGHDR, SFDVKD. CDR3 residues: CATSVGSGGYNEQFF. The CDR3 DNA is TGTGCCACCAGTGTGGGGAGTGGGGGATACAATGAGCAGTTCTTC.

This clonotype was seen a few times. The chain has TRBV20-1 and TRBJ2-7; the D gene is possibly TRBD1 (5 bases). CDR1 and CDR2 from the germline V gene are DFQATT and SNEGSKA (reference sequence). The CDR3 is 13 residues long. Deletions cut 5 bases from V and 3 bases from J, with 14 bases between. The CDR3 nucleotides read TGCAGTGCTCAGGGCACGACCCTCTACGAGCAGTACTTC. Translation: CSAQGTTLYEQYF.

The chain uses TRBV10-3 and TRBJ1-1; no reliable D call. V lost 2 bases to trimming and J lost 1 base, with 5 bases between them. Germline V CDR1 and CDR2: ENHRY, SYGVKD. The CDR3 consists of 13 residues. The CDR3 loop reads CAISEPRNTEAFF. As DNA, the CDR3 is TGTGCCATCAGTGAGCCGAGGAACACTGAAGCTTTCTTT.

This clonotype came up a few times. The rearrangement links TRBV12-3 or TRBV12-4 to TRBJ2-2, with D unresolved. The CDR3 extends over 15 amino acids. Trimming removed 6 bases at V and 0 bases at J, with 11 bases between. This chain's CDR3 is CASSSVQANTGELFF. The CDR3, as DNA: TGTGCCAGCAGCTCAGTCCAGGCGAACACCGGGGAGCTGTTTTTT.

In this sample, this clonotype turned up a few times. The chain combines TRBV20-1 with TRBJ2-5, with D unresolved. CDR1 is DFQATT and CDR2 is SNEGSKA in the germline V gene (reference sequence). This CDR3 region has 14 residues. Trimming stripped 1 base from V and 5 bases from J, with 14 bases between. CDR3 nucleotides: TGCAGTGCTAGAGTAGGGCTGGTACGCGAGACCCAGTACTTC. Protein: CSARVGLVRETQYF.

This clonotype was seen at least ten times. The chain has TRBV6-2 or TRBV6-3 and TRBJ2-1, with 9 bases lining up with TRBD2. The V gene's germline CDR1 is MNHEY and CDR2 SVGEGT. The CDR3 totals 14 residues. Germline trimming cut 8 bases from V and 3 bases from J; bases unmatched to any gene: 5. The CDR3 spells CASRRGGGYNEQFF. Written as DNA, the CDR3 is TGTGCCAGCCGGCGGGGGGGGGGCTACAATGAGCAGTTCTTC.

The chain combines TRBV7-2 with TRBJ1-4; D unresolved. There are 13 residues in the CDR3. Per the germline V gene, CDR1 is SGHTA and CDR2 is FQGNSA. V lost 0 bases and J lost 7, with 6 bases in between. The CDR3 DNA sequence: TGTGCCAGCAGCTTAGCAATGGCTGAAAAACTGTTTTTT. Protein: CASSLAMAEKLFF.

This clonotype has a single count. The gene calls are TRBV6-2 or TRBV6-3 and TRBJ2-3; TRBD2 aligns across 11 bases. The germline gives CDR1 MNHEY, CDR2 SVGEGT. Germline trimming cut 5 bases from V and 6 bases from J; bases unmatched to any gene: 7. The CDR3 has 15 residues. As DNA, the CDR3 is TGTGCCAGCAGTACCCCGGGACTAGCGGCGGATACGCAGTATTTT. It codes for CASSTPGLAADTQYF.

The chain couples TRBV7-9 to TRBJ2-7; D may be TRBD1 (5 bases). Per germline, CDR1 SEHNR and CDR2 FQNEAQ (reference sequence). V was cut by 1 base and J by 3 bases, with 10 bases left in between. CDR3 length: 14 amino acids. The CDR3 nucleotides read TGTGCCAGCAGCTTAGAGACAGCGAGCTACGAGCAGTACTTC. This encodes CASSLETASYEQYF.

The table lists this clonotype with a few counts. This sequence joins TRBV24-1 and TRBJ2-2; D is uncertain. The V end lost 3 bases, the J end lost 0 bases, and 10 bases lay between the germline ends. This CDR3 is 16 amino acids long. Germline CDR1 and CDR2: KGHDR and SFDVKD. The DNA for the CDR3 is TGTGCCACCAGTGATCCCGGGCAGGCGAACACCGGGGAGCTGTTTTTT. It yields the protein CATSDPGQANTGELFF.

The gene calls are TRBV11-2 and TRBJ1-5, with a weak D call TRBD1 (6 bases). V gave up 5 bases and J gave up 3 bases, with 11 bases separating them. The CDR3 is 14 residues long. Germline-derived CDR1 and CDR2 are SGHAT and FQNNGV. The CDR3 coding sequence is TGTGCCAGCAGCCTCACAGGGTCCAATCAGCCCCAGCATTTT. Encoded protein: CASSLTGSNQPQHF.

This clonotype came up many times. This chain uses TRBV10-3 with TRBJ2-3; 13 bases match TRBD2. CDR3 length: 15 amino acids. Germline V gene sequence: CDR1 ENHRY, CDR2 SYGVKD. J lost 2 bases, V lost 9 bases, and 5 bases had no gene match. The CDR3 sequence: CAMRTSGGLTDTQYF. The CDR3, as DNA: TGTGCCATGAGGACTAGCGGGGGCCTCACAGATACGCAGTATTTT.

This clonotype was seen more than once but under ten times. J is TRBJ1-2 and V is TRBV12-3 or TRBV12-4, with 10 bases identical to TRBD1. This CDR3 has 15 amino acids. J was trimmed by 5 bases and V by 4 bases; bases with no gene match: 7. CDR3 in DNA: TGTGCCAGCAGTTCCCGGGACAGGGGAATTTATGGCTACACCTTC. Its protein is CASSSRDRGIYGYTF.

In this sample, this clonotype turned up many times. The chain couples TRBV10-3 to TRBJ1-3, with unresolved D. V was clipped by 4 bases and J by 1 base, with 11 bases between them. CDR3 length equals 15 residues. In germline, CDR1 is ENHRY, CDR2 SYGVKD. In nucleotides, the CDR3 is TGTGCCATCAGTGCGGTGGAAAGGTCTGGAAACACCATATATTTT. Translated, it gives CAISAVERSGNTIYF.

This clonotype was seen only a few times. V is TRBV20-1 and J is TRBJ2-1, with TRBD2 matching over 8 bases. CDR3 length: 15 residues. Losses at the gene ends were 1 base for V and 9 bases for J; bases not matched to a gene: 11. Germline CDR1 DFQATT, CDR2 SNEGSKA (reference sequence). The CDR3 DNA follows: TGCAGTGCTAGAGCTAGGGTTGGAGCGGGGGTTGAGCAGTTCTTC. Its protein product is CSARARVGAGVEQFF.

The chain carries TRBV11-3 and TRBJ2-1; D not resolved. V was cut by 0 bases and J by 5 bases, with 8 bases left in between. This CDR3 is 14 amino acids long. Germline CDR1 is SGHNT and CDR2 is YENEEA. This chain's CDR3 is CASSLDANNNEQFF. In DNA, the CDR3 is TGTGCCAGCAGCTTAGATGCTAATAACAATGAGCAGTTCTTC.

The genes are TRBV6-5 and TRBJ2-7; 7 nucleotides line up with TRBD2. Trimming cost V 3 bases and J 1 base; bases outside gene matches: 6. Germline V gives CDR1 MNHEY, CDR2 SVGAGI. The CDR3 extends over 15 amino acids. CDR3: CASSYSSGKSYEQYF. The CDR3, as DNA: TGTGCCAGCAGTTATTCTAGCGGAAAATCCTACGAGCAGTACTTC.

This sequence joins TRBV6-5 and TRBJ2-2, with a weak D call TRBD1 (6 bases). This CDR3 region has 16 residues. V was pared by 3 bases and J by 3 bases, with 14 bases between. Germline CDR1 reads MNHEY; CDR2 reads SVGAGI. The CDR3 is CASSYSPGEHTGELFF. The DNA of the CDR3 is TGTGCCAGCAGTTATTCGCCAGGGGAACACACCGGGGAGCTGTTTTTT.

The V gene is TRBV5-1, the J gene TRBJ1-2, with 9 bases lining up with TRBD1. Germline CDR1 and CDR2: SGHRS and YFSETQ. Trimming cost V 1 base and J 7 bases; bases outside gene matches: 8. The CDR3 totals 15 residues. CDR3 in DNA: TGCGCCAGCAGCTTGACTCCCGGGACAGGGTTTGGCTACACCTTC. As protein: CASSLTPGTGFGYTF.

The genes are TRBV5-5 and TRBJ1-2; D may be TRBD1 (6 bases). Between the trimmed V and J ends, which lost 0 bases and 8 bases, there was a span of 8 bases. Germline V lookup: CDR1 SGHKS, CDR2 YYEKEE (reference sequence). CDR3 length equals 12 residues. The CDR3 protein is CASSLEQGGYTF. CDR3 nucleotides: TGTGCCAGCAGCTTGGAACAGGGAGGCTACACCTTC.

The J gene is TRBJ1-2, the V gene TRBV20-1, with D possibly TRBD1 on 5 matching bases. CDR1 DFQATT and CDR2 SNEGSKA come from the germline V gene (reference sequence). V was cut by 5 bases and J by 4 bases, with 11 bases left in between. CDR3 length: 12 residues. The CDR3 loop reads CSARGNGYGYTF. The CDR3 DNA reads TGCAGTGCTCGGGGCAACGGCTATGGCTACACCTTC.

The chain joins TRBV29-1 to TRBJ2-3; TRBD2 matches 8 bases. This CDR3 contains 13 residues. V trimming: 6 bases; J trimming: 2 bases; junction bases outside the gene matches: 4. CDR1 and CDR2 from the germline V gene are SQVTM and ANQGSEA. The CDR3 loop is CSVRTSPTDTQYF. The DNA for the CDR3 is TGCAGCGTCAGGACTAGCCCCACAGATACGCAGTATTTT.

The CDR3 is CASSAEIGNEQFF. The DNA of the CDR3 is TGTGCCAGCAGCGCCGAAATAGGCAATGAGCAGTTCTTC. This sequence joins TRBV6-1 and TRBJ2-1; D is unresolved. The CDR3 spans 13 residues. V lost 6 bases and J 6 bases, leaving 12 bases between the germline ends. CDR1 MNHNS and CDR2 SASEGT come from the germline V gene.

This clonotype was observed a few times. V usage is TRBV7-9 and J usage is TRBJ2-3, with D perhaps TRBD2 (5 bases). Looked up from germline, CDR1 is SEHNR and CDR2 is FQNEAQ (reference sequence). V dropped 5 bases and J dropped 2 bases, with 17 bases sitting between them. There are 16 residues in the CDR3. DNA of the CDR3: TGTGCCAGCAGCCCCAATACGGGGAGAACCACAGATACGCAGTATTTT. Amino acids: CASSPNTGRTTDTQYF. Full variable domain (outside the CDR3, taken from reference TRBV7-9 and TRBJ2-3): DTGVSQNPRHKITKRGQNVTFRCDPISEHNRLYWYRQTLGQGPEFLTYFQNEAQLEKSRLLSDRFSAERPKGSFSTLEIQRTEQGDSAMYLCASSPNTGRTTDTQYFGPGTRLTVL.

The chain has TRBV27 and TRBJ1-1; D may be TRBD1 (6 bases). Trimming removed 8 bases from V and 3 bases from J, with 16 bases in between. The CDR3 has 14 residues. Germline CDR1 and CDR2: MNHEY and SMNVEV (reference sequence). In DNA form, the CDR3 reads TGTGCCAGCTCCGTTACAGGGCCCTACACTGAAGCTTTCTTT. Its protein is CASSVTGPYTEAFF.

The gene calls are TRBV6-2 or TRBV6-3 and TRBJ2-7, with 12 bases matching TRBD2. The CDR3 runs to 14 residues. Germline CDR1 reads MNHEY; CDR2 reads SVGEGT. V gave up 8 bases and J gave up 2 bases; unmatched junction bases: 4. The CDR3 DNA reads as TGTGCCAGCTGTCGACTAGCGGGAGCCTACGAGCAGTACTTC. It translates to CASCRLAGAYEQYF.

This clonotype was detected a few times. CDR3 in amino acids: CASSLGPPPKETQYF. Here the CDR3 DNA reads TGCGCCAGCAGCTTAGGCCCGCCACCCAAAGAGACCCAGTACTTC. The chain carries TRBV5-1 and TRBJ2-5, with unresolved D. This CDR3 contains 15 residues. The V end was cut by 2 bases, the J end by 3 bases, with 14 bases between. Germline loops: CDR1 SGHRS, CDR2 YFSETQ.